Each of the 8 T cell receptor beta chains below was sequenced from the same sample in a study of chemoradiotherapy in HPV16-positive cancers. Libraries were prepared by immunoSEQ multiplex PCR; TCRdb keeps only in-frame clonotypes and omits some of them. Found here are under 85,000 clones, 88% of them singletons; the top ten hold around 4.4%. The specimen was blood, collected from a patient who underwent chemoradiotherapy. The receptors were gathered from a human donor with HPV-associated anogenital cancer.

The chain carries TRBV2 and TRBJ1-1, with unresolved D. Germline CDR1 SNHLY, CDR2 FYNNEI. This CDR3 has 13 amino acids. Trimming left V 6 bases short and J 0 bases short, with 8 bases between. CDR3 residues: CASSGSMNTEAFF. The CDR3 DNA reads TGTGCCAGCAGCGGCTCGATGAACACTGAAGCTTTCTTT.

J is TRBJ2-2 and V is TRBV29-1; D gene unclear. CDR1 and CDR2 (germline): SQVTM, ANQGSEA. Trimming left V 3 bases short and J 6 bases short, with 14 bases between. This CDR3 region has 14 residues. CDR3 coding DNA: TGCAGCGTTGATGGCGGCAGTCCCGCCGGGGAGCTGTTTTTT. It codes for CSVDGGSPAGELFF.

V usage is TRBV19 and J usage is TRBJ2-2; 9 bases line up with TRBD1. This CDR3 comprises 16 residues. Losses at the gene ends were 3 bases for V and 4 bases for J; bases not matched to a gene: 6. From germline, CDR1 is LNHDA and CDR2 SQIVND (reference sequence). The DNA of the CDR3 is TGTGCCAGTAGTATCCTCGGACAGGGGAGCACCGGGGAGCTGTTTTTT. It translates to CASSILGQGSTGELFF.

This clone has a single count. The same CDR3 can be traced to other DNA sequences in this sample. The rearrangement joins TRBV28 to TRBJ2-5; D gene uncertain. This CDR3 has 13 residues. V was trimmed by 2 bases and J by 2 bases, leaving 6 bases between them. Looked up from germline, CDR1 is MDHEN and CDR2 is SYDVKM. CDR3 loop: CASSLPGQETQYF. The CDR3 DNA reads as TGTGCCAGCAGTTTACCGGGTCAAGAGACCCAGTACTTC.

This CDR3 reads CASSLVWGSRNEQFF. The CDR3 DNA reads TGTGCCAGCAGCTTAGTGTGGGGCAGCCGCAATGAGCAGTTCTTC. The rearrangement joins TRBV7-2 to TRBJ2-1; D might be TRBD1 (5 bases). CDR3 length equals 15 residues. V lost 1 base and J 6 bases, leaving 13 bases between the germline ends. CDR1 and CDR2 (germline): SGHTA, FQGNSA.

The J gene is TRBJ1-1, the V gene TRBV30; 8 bases match TRBD1. Germline values: CDR1 GTSNPN, CDR2 SVGIG (reference sequence). This CDR3 spans 14 amino acids. With V trimmed by 7 bases and J by 3 bases, 10 bases remained unmatched. Written as DNA, the CDR3 is TGTGCCTCGGACCAGGGGGCGCGACACACTGAAGCTTTCTTT. This translates into CASDQGARHTEAFF.

This chain uses TRBV25-1 with TRBJ2-1; D uncertain. This CDR3 region has 17 residues. V lost 7 bases, J lost 0 bases, and 19 bases lay in between. Germline CDR1 is MGHDK and CDR2 is SYGVNS. The CDR3 is CASTYSSLEVSYNEQFF. The CDR3 coding sequence is TGTGCCAGCACTTACTCCAGTCTGGAAGTCTCCTACAATGAGCAGTTCTTC.

This clone was picked up one time. The chain links TRBV11-2 to TRBJ2-1; TRBD2 matches at 10 bases. The CDR3 extends over 15 amino acids. Per germline, CDR1 SGHAT and CDR2 FQNNGV. The trim removed 5 bases at V and 12 bases at J, leaving 13 bases unmatched. The CDR3: CASSPLLAGSRRQFF. Written as DNA, the CDR3 is TGTGCCAGCAGCCCCTTACTAGCGGGATCGAGGAGGCAGTTCTTC.